This T cell receptor beta chain was recovered during a study of cytomegalovirus exposure and HLA in healthy donors (dated by TCRdb to the late 2010s). Study-level background: An earlier analysis of several hundred of the donors reported 250 to 350 Gb of sequence data and more than 90 million unique TCR beta sequences from about 180 million T cells. An early release that covered some 630 HLA-typed donors contained about 290 gigabases of sequencing data and 70 million to 100 million unique TCR sequences. Among the roughly 390 genotyped donors, 81% belonged to the genetic ancestry cluster associated with self-reported Caucasian donors. The study aimed to test whether signatures of past pathogen exposure could be identified by cataloging public T cell receptors. The T cell repertoires of 666 subjects were profiled by immunosequencing and related to cytomegalovirus serostatus. A separate validation cohort of about 110 different subjects was used in addition to the roughly 670-subject first cohort. High-throughput TCR immunosequencing, statistical association of individual TCRs with disease status, and machine learning were combined to predict cytomegalovirus infection status. In a later analysis, previously published TCR beta repertoires from more than 500 donors were re-analyzed and high-resolution HLA genotyping was added so that TCR occurrence patterns could be studied. Rather than drawing on any new phenotypic data, the later analysis identified candidate immune exposures from TCR beta sequences and the way those sequences occurred across donors. An earlier analysis of 587 of the donors used high-throughput TCR beta sequencing to judge whether each TCR beta V gene segment behaved as functional or pseudogenic. Donor age, sex, ethnicity and CMV serostatus were compiled alongside the repertoire data. In a later genetic analysis, genome-wide SNP genotypes for about three fifths of the roughly 670 donors were used, and that subset was treated as a discovery cohort. All discovery cohort repertoires had been generated using a single sequencing platform. Both class I and class II loci were covered by HLA typing, at four-digit resolution. Typing coverage differed by locus: A, B, C, DRB1 and DQB1 were typed in roughly 620-630 donors, DQA1 in about 500, DPA1 in 600 to 610, and DPB1 in 400 to 480. Because of strong linkage in the cohort, five DR-DQ haplotypes were treated as single units for association and clustering. On average, 235,054 unique TCR beta nucleotide sequences were sequenced per donor among 398 genotyped donors of the cohort, with roughly 20% of those sequences being non-productive. What the work shows at the level of the full study, not this receptor alone: Because counts were too low, about 15 rarely observed V segments, including chromosome 9 orphons, were left out of the earlier analysis of a few hundred of the donors. HLA typing was unavailable for some donors at each locus, so association tests used only the typed subset. Compared with equally common non-associated chains, HLA-associated TCR beta chains in a later analysis were more clonally expanded and had lower generation probabilities. In a later analysis, TCR association rates were found to vary across HLA loci, with the most associated TCRs seen for DRB1 alleles and the fewest for HLA-C alleles. The only immune exposure information available for the cohort was CMV serostatus. A later genetic analysis reported fewer N-insertions in productive TCRs among donors in an Asian-associated ancestry cluster than the roughly 620-donor mean. According to the authors, the approach could potentially be generalized to other disease states and immunological phenotypes. A later analysis found that most CMV-associated TCR beta chains appeared HLA-restricted, with HLA associations seemingly driven largely by CMV exposure. This cohort had only TCR beta chains sequenced, and the lack of alpha or paired-chain data limited which features could be detected. Most TCR sequences were seen in very few donors, while some public TCRs were found in many individuals. The classifier was reported to diagnose cytomegalovirus status with high specificity and sensitivity in both the original and validation cohorts. The study gave a list of 150 to 200 TCR beta chains associated with cytomegalovirus. The sequencing pipeline was judged likely to have produced a cluster of highly shared sequence variants as a technical artifact. Linkage disequilibrium might explain the correlated functional status among segregating V segments, but an unknown experimental factor could not be excluded. An association between a missense DCLRE1C variant and V-gene and J-gene trimming of TCR beta chains was found in a later genetic analysis and replicated in an independent cohort. The presence/absence analyses assumed that sequencing depth was roughly uniform across donors, and that assumption may not be true. In a later analysis, over 15,000 TCR beta sequences were associated with specific HLA alleles at a false discovery rate of 0.05. Some IMGT-functional V segments, including TRBV6-2 and TRBV6-3, could not be told apart with the 87-base-pair reads, so those segments were excluded. An earlier analysis of some 560 of the donors showed that most TCR beta V segments appeared in productive rearrangements either about 90% or about 30% of the time, which broadly matched IMGT annotations. A few of the identified cytomegalovirus-associated TCR beta chains were confirmed in vitro to be specific for cytomegalovirus antigens. When HLA alleles, especially DR and DQ, strongly co-occurred, attributing TCR associations to individual alleles was difficult. In a later analysis, several top co-occurrence clusters were reported to appear linked to parvovirus B19, influenza, CMV and Epstein-Barr virus. A further reported finding was that TCR beta sequences accurately predicted the HLA-A and HLA-B alleles for most subjects in the first cohort.

V and J are trimmed by 2 bases and 8 bases, and the gene matches miss 5 bases of the junction. Measured from the cysteine to the phenylalanine, the CDR3 is 15 residues long. Only the CDR3 region is kept as DNA, spanning 45 bases read in frame from base 1. Via the germline V gene, CDR1 is SGHRS and CDR2 YFSETQ. A word on this clone: Its binding antigen is unknown. No base-level quality is on record; no much larger clone is a single base apart.

The cohort consisted of 650 to 700 healthy bone marrow donors. All cohort members were sampled while nominally healthy, although unrecorded immune exposures were likely present. The donor was CMV seronegative and was included in the group of a few hundred seronegative cohort members. Each donor provided a peripheral blood sample, and peripheral blood mononuclear cells were used for TCR beta sequencing. The Qiagen DNeasy Blood Extraction Kit was used to extract genomic DNA from the blood cell samples. The library was made by the immunoSEQ multiplex PCR assay. For the multiplex PCR, a mixture combining 60 forward primers for TCR Vbeta segments and 13 reverse primers for TCR Jbeta segments was used. A multiplex PCR assay on genomic DNA amplified the CDR3 region of rearranged TCR beta genes. The Illumina HiSeq System was used to sequence the amplified TCR beta libraries as 87-base-pair reads. The paper's processing steps were these. A later analysis tallied around 87 million unique TCR beta chains across the 666 repertoires, and about 10 million of those chains were shared by two or more donors. A nearest-neighbor algorithm error-corrected the raw reads and collapsed the reads into unique sequences, merging closely related sequences to remove PCR and sequencing errors. To assign V, D and J gene segments, CDR3 sequences were aligned to IMGT reference sequences. For a sequence to be retained, a match of at least six nucleotides to both a V gene segment and a J gene segment was required. A rearrangement counted as productive if the CDR3 had no stop codons and remained in frame with V and J, and every other rearrangement counted as non-productive. Following IMGT convention, CDR3 was defined as the stretch from the second conserved V-encoded cysteine to the conserved J-encoded phenylalanine. The earlier analysis of roughly 590 of the donors excluded any sequence lacking an unambiguous match to a single V gene segment. An earlier analysis of a few hundred of the donors called V segments functional above 56.7% productive rearrangements and segregating when the between-donor standard deviation exceeded 5%. A statistical classification framework was built to diagnose cytomegalovirus status from the catalog of TCR beta chain sequences. A later analysis assigned V and J genes by comparing TCR nucleotide sequences with IMGT/GENE-DB human TR gene sequences. A later analysis assigned CDR3 sequences and most-parsimonious VDJ recombination scenarios with the TCRdist pipeline. In a later analysis, every TCR beta chain was defined by the combination of its CDR3 amino acid sequence and its V-gene family, and reads without a unique V-gene family were dropped. To address suspected cross-contamination and a sequencing artifact, a later analysis removed several hundred highly shared, low-generation-probability nucleotide sequences. A later analysis calculated a clonal expansion index for each public chain from normalized within-repertoire ranks of inferred template counts. In a later analysis, generation probabilities were computed using a VDJ recombination model fitted to out-of-frame rearrangements, and the results were checked against IGoR. In a later analysis, hypergeometric tests were used to score TCR-TCR, TCR-HLA and TCR-CMV co-occurrence, with a repertoire-size bias correction applied to TCR pairs. To estimate false discovery rates, a later analysis permuted the HLA or CMV assignments 20 times. In a later analysis, co-occurring TCRs were grouped using DBSCAN, and TCRdist sequence similarity was added for clustering within HLA-allele-positive subsets. Repertoires with fewer than 30,000 or more than 120,000 public chains were left out of co-occurrence clustering, as were a few repertoires with anomalous nucleotide sharing. TCRdb stores this immuneACCESS table with in-frame sequences only. Part of the clones is absent; in the studies checked, under half of the shortfall reflects unresolved V genes, and no reason is known for the rest. Clonal size and the V and J genes are those of that table, whereas D and trimming came from the DNA. This sample lists approximately 220,000 clones; 80% to 90% were detected once. The ten largest clones capture around 3% of the sample.

The source material was PBMCs. This TCR was recovered from a man aged 30 to 39 in good health and CMV-seronegative. The chain employs TRBV5-1 and TRBJ1-6; 9 nucleotides in the junction match TRBD1. The CDR3 reads CASSLRTGVDSPLHF. The sequence in DNA is TGCGCCAGCAGCTTACGGACAGGGGTGGATTCACCCCTCCACTTT. Supplemented by the reference TRBV5-1 and TRBJ1-6 proteins around the CDR3, the complete variable domain is KAGVTQTPRYLIKTRGQQVTLSCSPISGHRSVSWYQQTPGQGLQFLFEYFSETQRNKGNFPGRFSGRQFSNSRSEMNVSTLELGDSALYLCASSLRTGVDSPLHFGNGTRLTVT.